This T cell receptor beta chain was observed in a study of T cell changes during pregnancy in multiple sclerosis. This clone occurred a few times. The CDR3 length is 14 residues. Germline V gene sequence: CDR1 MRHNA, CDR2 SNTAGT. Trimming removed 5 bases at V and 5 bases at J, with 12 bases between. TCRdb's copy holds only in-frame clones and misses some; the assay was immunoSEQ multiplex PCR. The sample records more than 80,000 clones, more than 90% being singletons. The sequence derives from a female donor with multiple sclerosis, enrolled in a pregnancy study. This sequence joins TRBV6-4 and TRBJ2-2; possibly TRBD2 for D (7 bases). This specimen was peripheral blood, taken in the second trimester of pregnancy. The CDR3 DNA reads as TGTGCCAGCAGTAGGGGGGGCGCAACCGGGGAGCTGTTTTTT. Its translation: CASSRGGATGELFF.